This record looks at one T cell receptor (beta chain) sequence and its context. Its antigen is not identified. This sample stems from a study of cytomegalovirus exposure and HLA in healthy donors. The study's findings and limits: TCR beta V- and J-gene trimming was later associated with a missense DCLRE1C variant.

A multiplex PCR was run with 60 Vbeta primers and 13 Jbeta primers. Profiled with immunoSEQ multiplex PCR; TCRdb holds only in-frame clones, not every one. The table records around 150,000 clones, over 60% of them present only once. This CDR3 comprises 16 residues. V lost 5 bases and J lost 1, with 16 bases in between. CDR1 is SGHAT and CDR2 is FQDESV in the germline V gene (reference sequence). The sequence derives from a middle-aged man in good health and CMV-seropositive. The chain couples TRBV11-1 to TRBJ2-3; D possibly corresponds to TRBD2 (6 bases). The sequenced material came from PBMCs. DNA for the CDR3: TGTGCCAGCAGCCCTCGGGTTAGCGGAGGCACAGATACGCAGTATTTT. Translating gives CASSPRVSGGTDTQYF.